This T cell receptor (beta chain) came from a study of Tregs in tolerant kidney transplant recipients. The repertoire was sequenced with immunoSEQ multiplex PCR; TCRdb's copy has only in-frame clones and lacks some. The repertoire has tens of thousands of clones, 90% to 95% of them found once; the top ten carry approximately 1.4%. Study results and limitations: Activated donor B cell expansion appeared to reveal the most relevant donor-specific TCRbeta repertoire. Findings come from small patient numbers and require larger validation. Biological reproducibility was not directly addressed, but technical replication error appeared minimal.

Related graft donors supplied nonmyeloablative bone marrow transplants, and mixed chimerism was transient. Unstimulated regulatory T cells (CD4+CD25+CD127-), CD4+CD25- non-regulatory cells, CD4 and CD8 cells were FACS-sorted from thawed PBMCs. This clone has a handful of counts. Its antigen is undetermined. The V end was cut by 4 bases, the J end by 2 bases, with 8 bases between. The CDR3 totals 13 residues. CDR1 is LNHDA and CDR2 is SQIVND in the germline V gene (reference sequence). The receptor was derived from a human patient who received a combined kidney and bone marrow transplant. Among the T cells, some may be from the graft donor. The sequencing here drew on CD4+ T cells from blood (PBMCs), taken 24 months after the transplant. The chain carries TRBV19 and TRBJ1-2; TRBD1 is a possible D gene (6 bases). CDR3 in DNA: TGTGCCAGTAGTAATACAGGGAACTATGGCTACACCTTC. Translated, it gives CASSNTGNYGYTF. The full variable domain, its missing parts supplied by reference TRBV19 and TRBJ1-2, is DGGITQSPKYLFRKEGQNVTLSCEQNLNHDAMYWYRQDPGQGLRLIYYSQIVNDFQKGDIAEGYSVSREKKESFPLTVTSAQKNPTAFYLCASSNTGNYGYTFGSGTRLTVV.